Presented here are 12 T cell receptor beta chains from one specimen sequenced in a study of cytomegalovirus exposure and HLA in healthy donors. The PCR used 60 Vbeta and 13 Jbeta primers. The table came from immunoSEQ multiplex PCR; TCRdb's copy has only in-frame clones and leaves some out. The sample records 150,000 to 200,000 clones, around 74% being singletons. Sequencing was carried out using PBMCs. The receptors stem from a female donor in good health and CMV-seronegative.

The chain uses TRBV2 and TRBJ2-2; D gene ambiguous. The V gene lost 3 bases and the J gene lost 0 bases, with 8 bases spanning the gap. Germline V gene data show CDR1 as SNHLY and CDR2 as FYNNEI. The CDR3 covers 15 residues. The DNA for the CDR3 is TGTGCCAGCAGTGAGGTTCGGGCGAACACCGGGGAGCTGTTTTTT. Its translation is CASSEVRANTGELFF.

This clone was observed once. The chain uses TRBV28 and TRBJ2-7; D ambiguous. CDR1 is MDHEN and CDR2 is SYDVKM in the germline V gene. V gave up 10 bases and J gave up 2 bases, with 6 bases separating them. The CDR3 totals 10 residues. CDR3 nucleotide sequence: TGTGCCAATCTAGCCTACGAGCAGTACTTC. Its translation is CANLAYEQYF.

The rearrangement joins TRBV5-4 to TRBJ1-2; a possible D gene is TRBD1 (6 bases). The CDR3 contains 14 residues. CDR1 is SGHNT and CDR2 is YYREEE in the germline V gene (reference sequence). V lost 0 bases and J 4 bases, leaving 10 bases between the germline ends. The CDR3 reads CASSLESGVYGYTF. CDR3 nucleotide sequence: TGTGCCAGCAGCTTGGAATCAGGGGTCTATGGCTACACCTTC.

V gene TRBV28 combines with J gene TRBJ2-5; tentatively, D is TRBD2 (6 bases). The CDR3 length is 11 residues. Deletions cut 6 bases from V and 4 bases from J, with 6 bases between. CDR1 MDHEN and CDR2 SYDVKM come from the germline V gene. The CDR3 DNA reads TGTGCCAGCAGAGCGGGAGAGACCCAGTACTTC. Translation gives CASRAGETQYF.

In its sample, this clone was seen once. This chain links TRBV28 with TRBJ1-4; D possibly corresponds to TRBD1 (6 bases). The ends were cut back, 6 bases at V and 7 bases at J, with 15 bases in the middle. The germline V gene encodes CDR1 MDHEN and CDR2 SYDVKM. The CDR3 extends over 14 amino acids. The CDR3 spells CASSETGLGEKLFF. CDR3 sequence (DNA): TGTGCCAGCAGCGAAACAGGGCTTGGTGAAAAACTGTTTTTT.

V is TRBV5-1 and J is TRBJ2-5, with TRBD1 identical over 11 bases. CDR1 and CDR2 (germline): SGHRS, YFSETQ. This CDR3 has 15 residues. V shed 3 bases and J 5 bases; nucleotides not matched to a gene: 6. CDR3 sequence: CASSWTGGSIETQYF. The CDR3 DNA follows: TGCGCCAGCAGCTGGACAGGGGGCTCTATTGAGACCCAGTACTTC.

V usage is TRBV28 and J usage is TRBJ2-3, with no clear D. Looked up from germline, CDR1 is MDHEN and CDR2 is SYDVKM. The length of the CDR3 is 13 residues. V shed 2 bases and J shed 10 bases, with 13 bases lying between them. CDR3 protein: CASSLSNYEAQYF. CDR3 sequence (DNA): TGTGCCAGCAGTTTAAGCAACTACGAGGCGCAGTATTTT.

The chain employs TRBV5-6 and TRBJ2-1; 7 nucleotides match TRBD1. CDR3 length equals 14 residues. From germline, CDR1 is SGHDT and CDR2 YYEEEE. After removal of 3 bases from V and 3 bases from J, the junction contained 3 bases not matched to a gene. DNA of the CDR3: TGTGCCAGCAGCTGGGACAGTTACTACAATGAGCAGTTCTTC. Amino acid sequence: CASSWDSYYNEQFF.

The CDR3 bases are TGTGCCAGCAGTTACTCGGGGACTACTAATGAAAAACTGTTTTTT. This sequence encodes CASSYSGTTNEKLFF. V usage is TRBV6-5 and J usage is TRBJ1-4; perhaps TRBD1 as D (5 bases). Trimming removed 0 bases at V and 2 bases at J, with 7 bases between. There are 15 residues in the CDR3. CDR1 and CDR2 (germline): MNHEY, SVGAGI.

The chain carries TRBV2 and TRBJ1-2; D not resolved. Per germline, CDR1 SNHLY and CDR2 FYNNEI. The CDR3 consists of 11 residues. Trimming took 3 bases from V and 5 from J, leaving 4 bases between them. CDR3 coding DNA: TGTGCCAGCAGTGATACATATGGCTACACCTTC. Its protein is CASSDTYGYTF.

The chain couples TRBV30 to TRBJ1-6; D not certain. The germline V gene encodes CDR1 GTSNPN and CDR2 SVGIG (reference sequence). Trimming pared 0 bases from V and 9 bases from J, leaving 9 bases between. The CDR3 contains 13 residues. The CDR3 DNA follows: TGTGCCTGGAGTGTGTCGGAGGGTTCACCCCTCCACTTT. Translating it yields CAWSVSEGSPLHF.

This chain joins TRBV6-6 and TRBJ1-5; D gene uncertain. The V end was cut by 0 bases, the J end by 1 base, with 7 bases between. The CDR3 covers 15 residues. In germline, CDR1 is MNHNY, CDR2 SVGAGI (reference sequence). CDR3 residues: CASSYSIRSNQPQHF. Here the CDR3 DNA reads TGTGCCAGCAGTTACTCGATCAGGAGCAATCAGCCCCAGCATTTT.